A selection of T cell receptor beta chains follows, all from one sample in a study of T-cell memory formation after mild COVID-19. TCRdb recomputed calls from the 5' RACE reads with MiXCR, one row per CDR3 protein. The sample yields tens of thousands of distinct CDR3 sequences, over 9% seen once. Specimen: PBMCs or a T cell subset sorted from them (not recorded which). All receptors come from an adult woman who had mild COVID-19 (a few samples of this study predate the infection). Cell type and time point are not known. Both conserved end residues are part of each CDR3. The D gene is left open where the match is weak. Not every row has a clone size; where given, it reads once, few, many or a size class.

TRBJ2-4 | . | TRBV19 | . | TGTGCCAGTAGTAGCTGGGAGTCGGGAACCAAAAACATTCAGTACTTC | CASSSWESGTKNIQYF
TRBJ2-7 | TRBD1 | TRBV11-2 | many | TGTGCCAGCAGCTCGGGACAGGGTACCTACGAGCAGTACTTC | CASSSGQGTYEQYF
TRBJ2-3 | TRBD2 | TRBV2 | . | TGTGCCAGCCGCCGGGAGGGGGGCGGAGGCACAGATACGCAGTATTTT | CASRREGGGGTDTQYF
TRBJ2-2 | . | TRBV6-5 | . | TGTGCCAGCAGTTACTCAGTACTTCGAATGGGGAACACCGGGGAGCTGTTTTTT | CASSYSVLRMGNTGELFF
TRBJ2-1 | TRBD1 | TRBV7-8 | many | TGTGCCAGCAGCACTCAGACAGGGTTTGGCAATGAGCAGTTCTTC | CASSTQTGFGNEQFF
TRBJ2-1 | TRBD1 | TRBV24-1 | few | TGTGCCACCAGTGGGCCGGGACAGGGGGCCTATGAGCAGTTCTTC | CATSGPGQGAYEQFF
TRBJ2-5 | TRBD2 | TRBV9 | . | TGTGCCAGCAGCGATGGAGCGGGGGGCCTCAAAGAGACCCAGTACTTC | CASSDGAGGLKETQYF
TRBJ1-6 | TRBD1 | TRBV20-1 | many | TGCAGTGCTACCCTCACGGGACAGAGCTCCTATAATTCACCCCTCCACTTT | CSATLTGQSSYNSPLHF
TRBJ2-2 | . | TRBV5-5 | many | TGTGCCAGCAGCTTGGCCTTGGGCTCCACCGGGGAGCTGTTTTTT | CASSLALGSTGELFF
TRBJ2-1 | . | TRBV12-3/TRBV12-4 | . | TGTGCCAGCAGTCTCACATGGGGGGGGGGCCCCTACAATGAGCAGTTCTTC | CASSLTWGGGPYNEQFF
TRBJ2-1 | . | TRBV12-3/TRBV12-4 | many | TGTGCCAGCAGTTTAGCGGGGGGGCCGGGTGAGCAGTTCTTC | CASSLAGGPGEQFF
TRBJ2-3 | . | TRBV25-1 | few | TGTGCCAGCAGTGCCCCCGCCCGGGAGAAAACAGATACGCAGTATTTT | CASSAPAREKTDTQYF
TRBJ2-2 | TRBD1 | TRBV30 | few | TGTGCCTGGAGTGTAAGGAGACAGGGGATTACGGGGAACACCGGGGAGCTGTTTTTT | CAWSVRRQGITGNTGELFF
TRBJ2-7 | TRBD1 | TRBV5-1 | many | TGCGCCAGCAGTCAGACAGGGAATTACGAGCAGTACTTC | CASSQTGNYEQYF
TRBJ2-2 | TRBD2 | TRBV3-1 | . | TGTGCCAGCAGCCCCACTAGCGGGAGACTGAACACCGGGGAGCTGTTTTTT | CASSPTSGRLNTGELFF
TRBJ2-7 | TRBD2 | TRBV7-9 | many | TGTGCCAGCAGCTTAGCGCTGGGGCTAGCGGAACCCTACGAGCAGTACTTC | CASSLALGLAEPYEQYF
TRBJ2-1 | TRBD2 | TRBV3-1 | few | TGTGCCAGCAGCCACACCTCGTCTAGCGGCGGCTCCTACAATGAGCAGTTCTTC | CASSHTSSSGGSYNEQFF
TRBJ1-2 | . | TRBV6-2/TRBV6-3 | few | TGTGCCAGCAGTTACTCCGGGACAATCTATGGCTACACCTTC | CASSYSGTIYGYTF
TRBJ2-1 | . | TRBV7-9 | . | TGTGCCAGCAGCGCATTTAATGAGCAGTTCTTC | CASSAFNEQFF
TRBJ2-3 | . | TRBV7-3 | . | TGTGCCAGCAGCCCTCCGGGACCTCGGGATACGCAGTATTTT | CASSPPGPRDTQYF
TRBJ1-5 | . | TRBV6-2/TRBV6-3 | . | TGTGCCAGCAGTTACTCGCTCACGGGAAATCAGCCCCAGCATTTT | CASSYSLTGNQPQHF
TRBJ2-3 | . | TRBV11-1 | . | TGTGCCAGCAGCTTCGGAGGGGTGCCGGATACGCAGTATTTT | CASSFGGVPDTQYF
TRBJ2-1 | TRBD2 | TRBV11-2 | many | TGTGCCAGTGCCGGGGGGGCCTCTTACAATGAGCAGTTCTTC | CASAGGASYNEQFF
TRBJ2-7 | . | TRBV20-1 | . | TGCAGTGCTAAAGAGAATAGACGAGACGAGCAGTACTTC | CSAKENRRDEQYF
TRBJ2-2 | TRBD2 | TRBV20-1 | . | TGCAGTGCTAGAGCTAGCGGGGGAGGGACCGGGGAGCTGTTTTTT | CSARASGGGTGELFF
TRBJ2-1 | . | TRBV7-2 | . | TGTGCCAGCAGCTTATCGGTTAGCTCCTACAATGAGCAGTTCTTC | CASSLSVSSYNEQFF
TRBJ1-5 | . | TRBV20-1 | many | TGCAGTGCTAGAGGCCTCCTCGGGTACGATCAGCCCCAGCATTTT | CSARGLLGYDQPQHF
TRBJ2-1 | TRBD1 | TRBV9 | . | TGTGCCAGCAGCCTGGGTGGTGGGACAGCCTACAATGAGCAGTTCTTC | CASSLGGGTAYNEQFF
TRBJ1-3 | . | TRBV19 | . | TGTGCCAGTAGTACCCCGGGACCGCTCTCTGGAAACACCATATATTTT | CASSTPGPLSGNTIYF
TRBJ2-1 | . | TRBV7-2 | few | TGTGCCAGCAGCTTAGCGGGAGTATACCATGAGCAGTTCTTC | CASSLAGVYHEQFF
TRBJ1-6 | TRBD1 | TRBV7-2 | . | TGTGCCAGCAGCAAAACCGGGACAGGGGGTTATTCACCCCTCCACTTT | CASSKTGTGGYSPLHF
TRBJ2-1 | TRBD2 | TRBV3-1 | few | TGTGCCAGCAGCCAAGGGACTAGCATTCTGGGTGAGCAGTTCTTC | CASSQGTSILGEQFF
TRBJ2-2 | TRBD1 | TRBV6-6 | . | TGTGCCAGCAGTTTGGGACAGGGGGTCGGCGGGGAGCTGTTTTTT | CASSLGQGVGGELFF
TRBJ2-5 | . | TRBV18 | . | TGTGCCAGCTCAACCCTTAACGGGGCTGATTTCGAGGAGACCCAGTACTTC | CASSTLNGADFEETQYF
TRBJ2-1 | TRBD2 | TRBV6-6 | . | TGTGCCAGCAGTTACGGACTAGCGGGCCACAATGAGCAGTTCTTC | CASSYGLAGHNEQFF
TRBJ2-1 | . | TRBV19 | many | TGTGCCAGTAGCTCTACAAGCACCCACAATGAGCAGTTCTTC | CASSSTSTHNEQFF
TRBJ2-7 | . | TRBV7-2 | many | TGTGCCAGCAGCTTAGCGATCGGGGCCTCCAACACCGTAAGATTGTTC | CASSLAIGASNTVRLF
TRBJ2-7 | TRBD1 | TRBV4-1 | . | TGCGCCAGCAGCCAAGTCTGGGACAGGATCTACGAGCAGTACTTC | CASSQVWDRIYEQYF
TRBJ2-3 | . | TRBV7-2 | . | TGTGCCAGCAGCTTTAACATACTCACAGATACGCAGTATTTT | CASSFNILTDTQYF
TRBJ2-1 | . | TRBV5-1 | many | TGCGCCAGCAGCCCTCGACAGGGAGGAGATTCAGAGCAGTTCTTC | CASSPRQGGDSEQFF
TRBJ1-3 | . | TRBV20-1 | few | TGCAGTGCTCTTAGTTGGGGTCCCGGAAACACCATATATTTT | CSALSWGPGNTIYF
TRBJ2-1 | . | TRBV24-1 | many | TGTGCCACCAGTGCCCAGGGTCACCAGTTCTTC | CATSAQGHQFF
TRBJ1-2 | TRBD1 | TRBV3-1 | . | TGTGCCAGCAGCCACATGACAGGGGGCGCGTCCAACTATGGCTACACCTTC | CASSHMTGGASNYGYTF
TRBJ1-2 | TRBD1 | TRBV20-1 | . | TGCAGTGCTAGTCAGGGGGCGGGTGGCTACACCTTC | CSASQGAGGYTF
TRBJ1-5 | TRBD1 | TRBV5-4 | few | TGTGCCAGCAGCTTGGCCGAGGCAGGGGGGCAGCCCCAGCATTTT | CASSLAEAGGQPQHF
TRBJ2-1 | TRBD2 | TRBV7-8 | . | TGTGCCAGCAGCTCCATGGGGACTAGCGGGGTCAATGAGCAGTTCTTC | CASSSMGTSGVNEQFF
TRBJ2-3 | . | TRBV7-2 | many | TGTGCCAGCAGCTTAGGGCCCGCCTCAGATACGCAGTATTTT | CASSLGPASDTQYF
TRBJ2-1 | TRBD1 | TRBV24-1 | few | TGTGCCACCAGTGATGTTAGTGACAGGGGGCAGAAGAACTCCTACAATGAGCAGTTCTTC | CATSDVSDRGQKNSYNEQFF
TRBJ2-5 | . | TRBV12-3/TRBV12-4 | few | TGTGCCAGCAGTTTAGCGCGCAAAATCGGGACCCAGTACTTC | CASSLARKIGTQYF
TRBJ1-2 | TRBD1 | TRBV20-1 | many | TGCAGTGCCGCCAAACTGACCGCAGGGGGTGGCTACACCTTC | CSAAKLTAGGGYTF
TRBJ2-6 | TRBD1 | TRBV5-1 | . | TGCGCCAGCAGCCCCGGCCCACAGGGGTCTGGGGCCAACGTCCTGACTTTC | CASSPGPQGSGANVLTF